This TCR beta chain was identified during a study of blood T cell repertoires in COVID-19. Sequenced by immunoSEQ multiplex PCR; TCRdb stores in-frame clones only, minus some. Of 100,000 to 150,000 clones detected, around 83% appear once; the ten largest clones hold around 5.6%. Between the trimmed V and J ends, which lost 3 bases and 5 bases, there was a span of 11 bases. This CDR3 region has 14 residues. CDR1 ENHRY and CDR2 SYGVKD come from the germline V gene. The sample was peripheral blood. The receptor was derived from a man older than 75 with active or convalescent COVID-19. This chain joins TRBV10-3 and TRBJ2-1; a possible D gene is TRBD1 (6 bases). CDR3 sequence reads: CAISDRGMDNEQFF. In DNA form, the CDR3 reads TGTGCCATCAGTGACAGGGGTATGGACAATGAGCAGTTCTTC.